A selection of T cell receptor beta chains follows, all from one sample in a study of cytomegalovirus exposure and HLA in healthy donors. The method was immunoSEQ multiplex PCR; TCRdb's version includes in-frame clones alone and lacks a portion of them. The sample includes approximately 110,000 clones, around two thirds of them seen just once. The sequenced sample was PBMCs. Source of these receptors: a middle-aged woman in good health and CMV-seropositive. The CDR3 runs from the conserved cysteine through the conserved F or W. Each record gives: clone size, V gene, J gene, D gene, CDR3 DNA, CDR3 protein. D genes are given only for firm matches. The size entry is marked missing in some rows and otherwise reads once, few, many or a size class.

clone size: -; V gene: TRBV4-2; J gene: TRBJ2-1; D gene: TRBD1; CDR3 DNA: TGTGCCAGCAGCCGATTGGGACAGGGGGACAATGAGCAGTTCTTC; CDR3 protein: CASSRLGQGDNEQFF
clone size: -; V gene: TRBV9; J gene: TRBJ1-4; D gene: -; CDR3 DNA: TGTGCCAGCAGCGTAGGGGCCCTATCTCACCTGTTTTTT; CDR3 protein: CASSVGALSHLFF
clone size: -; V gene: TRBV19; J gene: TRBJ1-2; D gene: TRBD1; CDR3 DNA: TGTGCCAGTAGTGGGACAGGGGGAGACTATGGCTACACCTTC; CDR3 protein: CASSGTGGDYGYTF
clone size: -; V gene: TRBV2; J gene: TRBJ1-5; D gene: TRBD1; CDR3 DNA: TGTGCCAGCAGTGAAGCGCAGGACAGGGACGATCAGCCCCAGCATTTT; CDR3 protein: CASSEAQDRDDQPQHF
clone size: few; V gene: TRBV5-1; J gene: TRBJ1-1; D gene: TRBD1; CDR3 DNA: TGCGCCAGCAGCTTTAATACAGGGGGCGATGAAGCTTTCTTT; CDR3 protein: CASSFNTGGDEAFF
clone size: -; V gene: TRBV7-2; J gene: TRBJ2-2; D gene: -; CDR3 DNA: TGTGCCAGCAGCTTAGTTAGCGGGAACACCGGGGAGCTGTTTTTT; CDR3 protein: CASSLVSGNTGELFF
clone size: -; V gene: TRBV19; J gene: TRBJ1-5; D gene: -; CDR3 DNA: TGTGCCAGTAGAAACCGGGTCAATCAGCCCCAGCATTTT; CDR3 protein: CASRNRVNQPQHF
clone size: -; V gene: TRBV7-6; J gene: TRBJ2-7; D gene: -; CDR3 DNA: TGTGCCAGCAGCCCTAGGACTGGGCGGGACGAGCAGTACTTC; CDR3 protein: CASSPRTGRDEQYF
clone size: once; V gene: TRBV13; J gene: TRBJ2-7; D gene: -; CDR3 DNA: TGTGCCAGCAGTCTTACAGGGTATGTGGGCGAGCAGTACTTC; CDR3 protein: CASSLTGYVGEQYF
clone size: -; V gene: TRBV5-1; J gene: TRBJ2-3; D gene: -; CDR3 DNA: TGCGCCAGCAGCTTGGATTCGAATGGGGGGTGGGATACGCAGTATTTT; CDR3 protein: CASSLDSNGGWDTQYF
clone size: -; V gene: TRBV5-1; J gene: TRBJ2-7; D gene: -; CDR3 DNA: TGCGCCAGCAGCTTGCTGGGCGGGCAGGGAGGCTACGAGCAGTACTTC; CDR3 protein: CASSLLGGQGGYEQYF
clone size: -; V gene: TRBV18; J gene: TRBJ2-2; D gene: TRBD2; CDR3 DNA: TGTGCCAGCTCACCACCCGGGGGGGCTGTGTCCGGGGAGCTGTTTTTT; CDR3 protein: CASSPPGGAVSGELFF
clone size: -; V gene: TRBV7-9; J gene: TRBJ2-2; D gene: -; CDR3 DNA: TGTGCCAGCAGCTTAGTCAGGAACACCGGGGAGCTGTTTTTT; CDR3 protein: CASSLVRNTGELFF
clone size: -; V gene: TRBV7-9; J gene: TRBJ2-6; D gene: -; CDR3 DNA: TGTGCCAGCAGCTCCACGGCAGGGTCCAGCTCTGGGGCCAACGTCCTGACTTTC; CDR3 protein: CASSSTAGSSSGANVLTF
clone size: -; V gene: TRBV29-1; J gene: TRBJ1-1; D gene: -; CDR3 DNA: TGCAGCGTTGTACCGGGGGGGACTGAAGCTTTCTTT; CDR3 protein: CSVVPGGTEAFF
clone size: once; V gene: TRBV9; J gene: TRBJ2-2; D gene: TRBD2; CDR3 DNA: TGTGCCAGCAGCGTAGAGGGTAGCGGGGGGGCCGTGACCGGGGAGCTGTTTTTT; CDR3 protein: CASSVEGSGGAVTGELFF
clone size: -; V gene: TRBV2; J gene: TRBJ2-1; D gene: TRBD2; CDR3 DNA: TGTGCCAGCACCGGGACTAGCAGCTACAATGAGCAGTTCTTC; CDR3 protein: CASTGTSSYNEQFF
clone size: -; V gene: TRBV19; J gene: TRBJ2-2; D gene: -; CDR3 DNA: TGTGCCAGTAGCGAATCAACAGTGGCCGGGGAGCTGTTTTTT; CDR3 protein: CASSESTVAGELFF
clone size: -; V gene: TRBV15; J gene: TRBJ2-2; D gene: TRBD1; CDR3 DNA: TGTGCCACCAGAAACCCGGGACAGGGAAACACCGGGGAGCTGTTTTTT; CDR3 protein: CATRNPGQGNTGELFF
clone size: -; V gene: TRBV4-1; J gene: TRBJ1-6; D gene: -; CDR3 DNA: TGCGCCAGCAGCCAAGAAGGAGGCGGTCCCTCCTATAATTCACCCCTCCACTTT; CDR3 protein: CASSQEGGGPSYNSPLHF
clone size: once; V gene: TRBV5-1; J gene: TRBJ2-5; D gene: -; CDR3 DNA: TGCGCCAGCAGCTTGATGGAGGGGTTGGAGACCCAGTACTTC; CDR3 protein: CASSLMEGLETQYF
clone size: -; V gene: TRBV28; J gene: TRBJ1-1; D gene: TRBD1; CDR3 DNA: TGTGCCAGCAGTCCTGGACAGGGGCCGAACACTGAAGCTTTCTTT; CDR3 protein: CASSPGQGPNTEAFF
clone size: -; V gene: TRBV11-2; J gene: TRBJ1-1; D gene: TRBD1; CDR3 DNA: TGTGCCAGCAGCCGGGACCGGACAGGGATGGCTTTCTTT; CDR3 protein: CASSRDRTGMAFF
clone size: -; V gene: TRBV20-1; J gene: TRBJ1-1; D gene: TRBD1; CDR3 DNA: TGCAGTGCTAACAGGGGCGGGTGGGCTTTCTTT; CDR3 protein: CSANRGGWAFF
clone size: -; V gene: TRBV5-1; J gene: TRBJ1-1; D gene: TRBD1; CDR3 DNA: TGCGCCAGCAGCTTGGCGGGGACAGGGGTAAACGCTGAAGCTTTCTTT; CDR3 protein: CASSLAGTGVNAEAFF
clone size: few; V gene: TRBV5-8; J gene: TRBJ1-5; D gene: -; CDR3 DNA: TGTGCCAGCAGCCGTAGCAATCAGCCCCAGCATTTT; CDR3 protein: CASSRSNQPQHF
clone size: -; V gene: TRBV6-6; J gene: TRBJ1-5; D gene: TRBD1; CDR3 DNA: TGTGCCAGCAGTCGGGACAGGGACTATCAGCCCCAGCATTTT; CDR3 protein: CASSRDRDYQPQHF
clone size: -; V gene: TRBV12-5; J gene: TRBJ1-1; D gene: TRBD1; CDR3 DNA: TGTGCTAGTGAGAGGACAGGGGGGATCACTGAAGCTTTCTTT; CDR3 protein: CASERTGGITEAFF
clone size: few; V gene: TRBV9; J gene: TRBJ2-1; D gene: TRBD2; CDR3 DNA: TGTGCCAGCAGCGTCGCGGGGGGATCCTACAATGAGCAGTTCTTC; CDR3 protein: CASSVAGGSYNEQFF
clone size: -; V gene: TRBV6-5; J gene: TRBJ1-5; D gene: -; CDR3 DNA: TGTGCCAGCAGACGCGGACAAATTAACCAGCCCCAGCATTTT; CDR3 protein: CASRRGQINQPQHF